This passage covers 13 T cell receptor beta chains from one sample sequenced in a study of cytomegalovirus exposure and HLA in healthy donors. PCR involved 60 Vbeta and 13 Jbeta primers. Profiled with immunoSEQ multiplex PCR; TCRdb holds only in-frame clones, not every one. The sample includes around 130,000 clones, 73% of them seen just once. The sequenced sample was PBMCs. These receptors all come from a woman in her thirties or forties in good health and CMV-seropositive.

The chain has TRBV6-6 and TRBJ1-3, with a tentative D call TRBD1 (6 bases). The CDR3 extends over 14 amino acids. V was pared by 6 bases and J by 1 base, with 10 bases between. Germline V gives CDR1 MNHNY, CDR2 SVGAGI (reference sequence). The CDR3 is CASSLGQSGNTIYF. In DNA, the CDR3 is TGTGCCAGCAGCCTCGGACAGTCTGGAAACACCATATATTTT.

This chain connects TRBV7-2 to TRBJ2-3, with 7 bases identical to TRBD2. The CDR3 runs to 12 residues. V gave up 5 bases and J gave up 10 bases; unmatched junction bases: 6. CDR1 is SGHTA, CDR2 FQGNSA, per germline. The CDR3 loop is CASSRKTSSQYF. The CDR3 nucleotides are TGTGCCAGCAGCCGGAAGACTAGCTCGCAGTATTTT.

The chain carries TRBV30 and TRBJ1-2; 10 bases are shared with TRBD1. The germline CDR1 and CDR2 sequences are GTSNPN and SVGIG (reference sequence). This CDR3 is built from 15 residues. The junction had 9 bases not matched to a gene; V was cut back by 3 bases and J by 5 bases. The CDR3 DNA is TGTGCCTGGAGCCTAGGACAGGGGGGAAAGTATGGCTACACCTTC. Protein: CAWSLGQGGKYGYTF.

The chain links TRBV5-1 to TRBJ1-2; the D gene is possibly TRBD1 (6 bases). V lost 4 bases and J lost 6, with 25 bases in between. Germline V gene sequence: CDR1 SGHRS, CDR2 YFSETQ. This CDR3 has 17 amino acids. The chain's CDR3 is CASSGGANRLVDDGYTF. CDR3 nucleotide sequence: TGCGCCAGCAGCGGGGGCGCGAACCGGCTAGTAGATGATGGCTACACCTTC.

CDR3 nucleotide sequence: TGCGCCAGCAGCCCCCTAGTAGGAGTGCCCTTCACTGAAGCTTTCTTT. Translation gives CASSPLVGVPFTEAFF. The chain combines TRBV5-1 with TRBJ1-1; D unclear. Looked up from germline, CDR1 is SGHRS and CDR2 is YFSETQ. The V end was cut by 4 bases, the J end by 4 bases, with 20 bases between. This CDR3 is built from 16 residues. The full variable domain, rest sourced from reference TRBV5-1 and TRBJ1-1, is KAGVTQTPRYLIKTRGQQVTLSCSPISGHRSVSWYQQTPGQGLQFLFEYFSETQRNKGNFPGRFSGRQFSNSRSEMNVSTLELGDSALYLCASSPLVGVPFTEAFFGQGTRLTVV.

V gene TRBV5-1 combines with J gene TRBJ1-2; 7 bases align to TRBD1. The CDR3 runs 17 residues. From germline, CDR1 is SGHRS and CDR2 YFSETQ. V lost 5 bases, J lost 4 bases, and 17 bases stayed unmatched. For the CDR3, the DNA is TGCGCCAGCAGGGTGAGCGGAGGTCAGACAGGGTCCTATGGCTACACCTTC. This translates into CASRVSGGQTGSYGYTF.

The chain couples TRBV7-9 to TRBJ1-1; D gene unclear. From germline, CDR1 is SEHNR and CDR2 FQNEAQ (reference sequence). This CDR3 has 17 amino acids. Trimming took 1 base from V and 0 from J, leaving 15 bases between them. Here the CDR3 reads CASSLVGGGRLNTEAFF. In nucleotides, the CDR3 is TGTGCCAGCAGCTTAGTGGGAGGTGGCAGATTGAACACTGAAGCTTTCTTT.

This chain connects TRBV19 to TRBJ2-3; D might be TRBD2 (6 bases). Between the trimmed V and J ends, which lost 5 bases and 5 bases, there was a span of 20 bases. Germline CDR1 reads LNHDA; CDR2 reads SQIVND (reference sequence). The CDR3 contains 16 residues. CDR3 nucleotides: TGTGCCAGTAGTCCCCGGGGTAGGGAGGATGAAGATACGCAGTATTTT. As protein: CASSPRGREDEDTQYF. Based on the CDR3 plus reference TRBV19 and TRBJ2-3, the full variable domain is DGGITQSPKYLFRKEGQNVTLSCEQNLNHDAMYWYRQDPGQGLRLIYYSQIVNDFQKGDIAEGYSVSREKKESFPLTVTSAQKNPTAFYLCASSPRGREDEDTQYFGPGTRLTVL.

This chain links TRBV7-6 with TRBJ2-2, with a possible D match to TRBD2 (5 bases). The CDR3 spans 13 residues. The V end lost 1 base, the J end lost 6 bases, and 6 bases lay between the germline ends. Germline V gene lookup returns CDR1 SGHVS and CDR2 FNYEAQ. The CDR3, as DNA: TGTGCCAGCAGCTTAGGGGAGTCCGGGGAGCTGTTTTTT. This sequence encodes CASSLGESGELFF.

The chain joins TRBV19 to TRBJ1-4; D not certain. The germline V gene encodes CDR1 LNHDA and CDR2 SQIVND (reference sequence). Trimming removed 2 bases from V and 6 bases from J, with 10 bases in between. This CDR3 region has 14 residues. The CDR3 DNA reads TGTGCCAGTAGTATAACCGGGGAGGATGAAAAACTGTTTTTT. Residues: CASSITGEDEKLFF. The variable domain in full, with the rest retrieved from reference TRBV19 and TRBJ1-4, is DGGITQSPKYLFRKEGQNVTLSCEQNLNHDAMYWYRQDPGQGLRLIYYSQIVNDFQKGDIAEGYSVSREKKESFPLTVTSAQKNPTAFYLCASSITGEDEKLFFGSGTQLSVL.

The chain has TRBV18 and TRBJ1-2, with D tentatively TRBD1 (5 bases). CDR3 size: 13 residues. The V gene lost 0 bases and the J gene lost 8 bases, with 10 bases spanning the gap. Germline V CDR1 and CDR2: KGHSH, LQKENI. The CDR3 bases are TGTGCCAGCTCACCACCAGGGGCTTTGGGCTACACCTTC. Translated, it gives CASSPPGALGYTF.

There are a few counts of this clone. CDR3 in DNA: TGTGCCAGCAGTGTGTCCGGCACAGATACGCAGTATTTT. Translating gives CASSVSGTDTQYF. The chain links TRBV5-4 to TRBJ2-3, with no clear D. Deletions cut 5 bases from V and 1 base from J, with 8 bases between. The CDR3 spans 13 residues. Germline V gene sequence: CDR1 SGHNT, CDR2 YYREEE (reference sequence).

On this clone itself: The junction and the germline gene differ at one end; a read error may be behind it. This chain links TRBV5-5 with TRBJ2-1, with TRBD2 as a possible D gene (6 bases). Germline lookup yields CDR1 SGHKS and CDR2 YYEKEE (reference sequence). The CDR3 spans 15 residues. As DNA, the CDR3 is TGTGCCAGCAGTTTGGGACTCACTCCATACAATGAGCAGTTCTTC. This sequence encodes CASSLGLTPYNEQFF.